The table lists the clone carrying this TCR beta chain with a count of one. Germline V gene lookup returns CDR1 MNHNS and CDR2 SASEGT. J was trimmed by 2 bases and V by 4 bases; bases with no gene match: 3. The CDR3 runs 14 residues. This specimen belongs to a study of OX40 agonist ivuxolimab in advanced cancers. TCRdb's copy holds only in-frame clones and misses some; the assay was immunoSEQ multiplex PCR. This table holds over 65,000 clones, approximately 80% found once. The chain carries TRBV6-1 and TRBJ2-3; 7 nucleotides align to TRBD2. The receptor was isolated from an adult with an advanced solid tumor such as melanoma, head and neck, liver or kidney cancer. The starting material was CD4+ or CD8+ T cells sorted from blood, obtained in a trial of the OX40 agonist ivuxolimab. The CDR3 DNA sequence: TGTGCCAGCAGTGGGACTAGAAACACAGATACGCAGTATTTT. It encodes CASSGTRNTDTQYF.